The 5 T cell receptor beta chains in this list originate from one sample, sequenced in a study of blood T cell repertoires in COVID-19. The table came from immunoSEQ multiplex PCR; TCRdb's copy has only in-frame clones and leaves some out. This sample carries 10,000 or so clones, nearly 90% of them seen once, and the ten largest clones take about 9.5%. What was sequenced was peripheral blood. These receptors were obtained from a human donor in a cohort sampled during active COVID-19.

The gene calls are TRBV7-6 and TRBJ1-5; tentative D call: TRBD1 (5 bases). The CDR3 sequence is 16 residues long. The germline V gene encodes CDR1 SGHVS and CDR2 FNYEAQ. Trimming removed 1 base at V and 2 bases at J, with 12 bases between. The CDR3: CASSLDGARGNQPQHF. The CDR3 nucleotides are TGTGCCAGCAGCTTAGATGGGGCTAGGGGCAATCAGCCCCAGCATTTT.

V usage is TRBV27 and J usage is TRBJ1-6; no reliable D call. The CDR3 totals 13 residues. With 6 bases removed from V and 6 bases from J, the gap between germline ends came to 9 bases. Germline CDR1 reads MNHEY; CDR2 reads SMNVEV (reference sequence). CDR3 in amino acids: CASRWLLNSPLHF. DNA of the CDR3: TGTGCCAGCAGATGGTTACTTAATTCACCCCTCCACTTT.

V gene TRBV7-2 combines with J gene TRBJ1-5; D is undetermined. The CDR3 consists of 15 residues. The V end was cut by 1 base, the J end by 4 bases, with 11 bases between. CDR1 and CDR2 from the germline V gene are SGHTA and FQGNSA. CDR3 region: CASSLVMAENQPQHF. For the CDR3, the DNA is TGTGCCAGCAGCTTAGTAATGGCGGAAAATCAGCCCCAGCATTTT.

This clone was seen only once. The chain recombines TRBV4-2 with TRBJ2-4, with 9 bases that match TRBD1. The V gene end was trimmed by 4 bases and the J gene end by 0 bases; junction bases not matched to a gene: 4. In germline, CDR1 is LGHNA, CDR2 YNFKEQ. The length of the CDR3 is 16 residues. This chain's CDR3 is CASSPQTGGAKNIQYF. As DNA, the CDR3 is TGTGCCAGCAGCCCGCAGACAGGGGGAGCCAAAAACATTCAGTACTTC.

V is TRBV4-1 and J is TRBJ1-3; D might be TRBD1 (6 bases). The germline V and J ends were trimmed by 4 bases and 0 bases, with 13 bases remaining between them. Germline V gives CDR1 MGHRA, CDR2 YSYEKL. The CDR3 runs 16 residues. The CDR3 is CASSLQGGSSGNTIYF. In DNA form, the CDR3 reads TGCGCCAGCAGCCTACAGGGAGGGAGCTCTGGAAACACCATATATTTT.